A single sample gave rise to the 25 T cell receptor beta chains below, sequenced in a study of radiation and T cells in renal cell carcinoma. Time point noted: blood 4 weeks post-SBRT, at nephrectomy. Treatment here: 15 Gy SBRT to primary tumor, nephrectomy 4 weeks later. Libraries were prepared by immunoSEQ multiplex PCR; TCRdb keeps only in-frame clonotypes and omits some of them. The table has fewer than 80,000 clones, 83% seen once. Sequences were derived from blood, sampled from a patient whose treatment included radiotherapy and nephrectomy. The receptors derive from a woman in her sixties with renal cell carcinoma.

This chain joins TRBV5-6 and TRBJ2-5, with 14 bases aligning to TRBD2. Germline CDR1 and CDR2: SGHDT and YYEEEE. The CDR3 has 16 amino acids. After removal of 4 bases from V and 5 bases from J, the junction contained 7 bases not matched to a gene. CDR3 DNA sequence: TGTGCCAGCAGCCCGGGACTAGCGGGAGCATTGGAGACCCAGTACTTC. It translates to CASSPGLAGALETQYF.

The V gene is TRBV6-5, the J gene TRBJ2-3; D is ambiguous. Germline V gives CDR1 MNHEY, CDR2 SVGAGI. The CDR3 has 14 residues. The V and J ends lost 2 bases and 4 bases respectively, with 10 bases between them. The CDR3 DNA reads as TGTGCCAGCAGTTACGACGACAAAGCAGATACGCAGTATTTT. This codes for CASSYDDKADTQYF.

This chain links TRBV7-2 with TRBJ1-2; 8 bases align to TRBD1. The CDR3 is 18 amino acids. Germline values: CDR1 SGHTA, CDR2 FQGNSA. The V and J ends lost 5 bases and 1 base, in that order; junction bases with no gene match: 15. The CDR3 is CASSPRAGQGPGNYGYTF. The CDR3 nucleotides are TGTGCCAGCAGCCCGAGGGCCGGACAGGGCCCTGGTAACTATGGCTACACCTTC.

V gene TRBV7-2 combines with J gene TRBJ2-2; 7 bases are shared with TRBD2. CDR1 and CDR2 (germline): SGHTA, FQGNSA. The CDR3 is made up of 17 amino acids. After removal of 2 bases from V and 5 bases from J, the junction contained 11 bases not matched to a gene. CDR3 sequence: CASSLYATAGRTGELFF. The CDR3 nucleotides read TGTGCCAGCAGCTTATATGCGACAGCGGGAAGGACCGGGGAGCTGTTTTTT.

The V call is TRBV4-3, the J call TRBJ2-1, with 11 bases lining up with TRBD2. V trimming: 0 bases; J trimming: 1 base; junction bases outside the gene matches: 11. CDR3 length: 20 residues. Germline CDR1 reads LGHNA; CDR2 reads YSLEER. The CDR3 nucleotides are TGCGCCAGCAGCCAAGATTTAGCGGGAGGGGGTGTGATTTCCTACAATGAGCAGTTCTTC. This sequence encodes CASSQDLAGGGVISYNEQFF.

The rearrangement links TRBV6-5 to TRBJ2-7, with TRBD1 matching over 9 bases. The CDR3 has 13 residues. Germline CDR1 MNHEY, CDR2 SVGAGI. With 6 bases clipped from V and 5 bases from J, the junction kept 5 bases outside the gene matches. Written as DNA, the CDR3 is TGTGCCAGCAGATCACAGGGGGCGGACGAGCAGTACTTC. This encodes CASRSQGADEQYF.

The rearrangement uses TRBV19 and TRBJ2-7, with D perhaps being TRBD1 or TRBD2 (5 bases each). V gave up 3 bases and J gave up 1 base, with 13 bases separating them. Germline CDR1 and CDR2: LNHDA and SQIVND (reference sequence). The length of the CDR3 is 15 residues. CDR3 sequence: CASSISGTQSYEQYF. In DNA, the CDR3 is TGTGCCAGTAGTATCTCTGGGACGCAGTCCTACGAGCAGTACTTC.

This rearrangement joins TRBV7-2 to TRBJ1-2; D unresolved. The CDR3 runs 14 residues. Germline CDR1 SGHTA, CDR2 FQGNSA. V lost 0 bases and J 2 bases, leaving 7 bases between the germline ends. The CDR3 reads CASSLATLNYGYTF. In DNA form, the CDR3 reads TGTGCCAGCAGCTTAGCGACATTAAACTATGGCTACACCTTC. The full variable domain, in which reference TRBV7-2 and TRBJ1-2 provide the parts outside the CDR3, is GAGVSQSPSNKVTEKGKDVELRCDPISGHTALYWYRQSLGQGLEFLIYFQGNSAPDKSGLPSDRFSAERTGGSVSTLTIQRTQQEDSAVYLCASSLATLNYGYTFGSGTRLTVV.

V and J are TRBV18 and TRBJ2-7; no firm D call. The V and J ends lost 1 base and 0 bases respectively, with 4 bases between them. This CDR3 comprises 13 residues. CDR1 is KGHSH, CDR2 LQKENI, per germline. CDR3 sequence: CASSPQSSYEQYF. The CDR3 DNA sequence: TGTGCCAGCTCACCACAGAGCTCCTACGAGCAGTACTTC.

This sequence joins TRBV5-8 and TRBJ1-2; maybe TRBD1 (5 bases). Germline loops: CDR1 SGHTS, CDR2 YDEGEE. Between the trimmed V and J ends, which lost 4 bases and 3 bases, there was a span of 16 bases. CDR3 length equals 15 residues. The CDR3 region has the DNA TGTGCCAGCAGCCCGGAAGACAGTAGAGACTATGGCTACACCTTC. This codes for CASSPEDSRDYGYTF.

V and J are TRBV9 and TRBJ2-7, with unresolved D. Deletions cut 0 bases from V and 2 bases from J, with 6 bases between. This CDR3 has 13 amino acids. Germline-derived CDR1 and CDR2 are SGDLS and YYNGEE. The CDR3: CASSVGPAYEQYF. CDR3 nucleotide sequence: TGTGCCAGCAGCGTAGGGCCGGCCTACGAGCAGTACTTC.

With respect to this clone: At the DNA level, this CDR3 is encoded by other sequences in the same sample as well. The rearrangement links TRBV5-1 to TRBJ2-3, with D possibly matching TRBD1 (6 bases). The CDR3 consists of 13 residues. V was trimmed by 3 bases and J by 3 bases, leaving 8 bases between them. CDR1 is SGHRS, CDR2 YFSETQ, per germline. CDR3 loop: CASSSQGTDTQYF. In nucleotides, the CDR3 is TGCGCCAGCAGCTCTCAGGGGACAGATACGCAGTATTTT.

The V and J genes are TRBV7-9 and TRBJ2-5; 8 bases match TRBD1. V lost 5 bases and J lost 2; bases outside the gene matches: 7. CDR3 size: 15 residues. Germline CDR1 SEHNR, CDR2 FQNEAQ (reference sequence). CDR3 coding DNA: TGTGCCAGCAGCCCTCCCGGGGACAGGCAAGAGACCCAGTACTTC. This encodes CASSPPGDRQETQYF.

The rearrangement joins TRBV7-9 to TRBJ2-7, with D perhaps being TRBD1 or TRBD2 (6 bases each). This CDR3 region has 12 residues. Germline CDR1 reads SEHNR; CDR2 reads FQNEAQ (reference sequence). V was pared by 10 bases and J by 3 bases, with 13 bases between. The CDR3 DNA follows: TGTGCCACCGGAGGGGGAGGCTACGAGCAGTACTTC. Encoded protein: CATGGGGYEQYF.

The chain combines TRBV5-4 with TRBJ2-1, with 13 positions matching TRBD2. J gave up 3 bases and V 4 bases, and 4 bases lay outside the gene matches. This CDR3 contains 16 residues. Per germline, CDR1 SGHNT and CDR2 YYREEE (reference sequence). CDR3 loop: CASSEGTSGVYNEQFF. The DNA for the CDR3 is TGTGCCAGCAGCGAGGGGACTAGCGGGGTCTACAATGAGCAGTTCTTC. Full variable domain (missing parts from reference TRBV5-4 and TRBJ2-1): ETGVTQSPTHLIKTRGQQVTLRCSSQSGHNTVSWYQQALGQGPQFIFQYYREEENGRGNFPPRFSGLQFPNYSSELNVNALELDDSALYLCASSEGTSGVYNEQFFGPGTRLTVL.

The CDR3 is CASSLEGVSGRGETQYF. DNA for the CDR3: TGTGCCAGCAGCTTAGAGGGTGTGTCAGGGAGGGGAGAGACCCAGTACTTC. The rearrangement links TRBV11-1 to TRBJ2-5; 7 bases agree with TRBD2. The CDR3 sequence is 17 residues long. V was pared by 1 base and J by 4 bases, with 12 bases of the junction left unmatched. Per germline, CDR1 SGHAT and CDR2 FQDESV (reference sequence).

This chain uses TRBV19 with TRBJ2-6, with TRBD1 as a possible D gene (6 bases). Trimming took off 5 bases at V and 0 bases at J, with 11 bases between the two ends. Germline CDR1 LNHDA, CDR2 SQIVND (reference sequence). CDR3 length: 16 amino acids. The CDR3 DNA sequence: TGTGCCAGTAGTTCTCGCAGGGGCTCTGGGGCCAACGTCCTGACTTTC. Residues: CASSSRRGSGANVLTF.

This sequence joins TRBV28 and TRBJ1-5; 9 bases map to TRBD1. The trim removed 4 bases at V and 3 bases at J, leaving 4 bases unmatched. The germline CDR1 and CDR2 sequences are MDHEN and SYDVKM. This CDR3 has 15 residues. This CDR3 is CASSSHRGLNQPQHF. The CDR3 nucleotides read TGTGCCAGCAGTTCTCACAGGGGGCTCAATCAGCCCCAGCATTTT.

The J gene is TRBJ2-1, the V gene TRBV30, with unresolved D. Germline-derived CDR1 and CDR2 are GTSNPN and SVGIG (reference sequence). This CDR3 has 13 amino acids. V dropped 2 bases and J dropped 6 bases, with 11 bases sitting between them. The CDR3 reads CAWSPGDPNEQFF. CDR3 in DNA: TGTGCCTGGAGTCCAGGAGACCCCAATGAGCAGTTCTTC.

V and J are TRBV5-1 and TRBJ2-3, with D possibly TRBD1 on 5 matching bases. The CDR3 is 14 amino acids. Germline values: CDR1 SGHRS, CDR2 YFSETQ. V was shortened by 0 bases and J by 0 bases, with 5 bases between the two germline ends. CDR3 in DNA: TGCGCCAGCAGCTTGGGACAGAGCACAGATACGCAGTATTTT. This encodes CASSLGQSTDTQYF.

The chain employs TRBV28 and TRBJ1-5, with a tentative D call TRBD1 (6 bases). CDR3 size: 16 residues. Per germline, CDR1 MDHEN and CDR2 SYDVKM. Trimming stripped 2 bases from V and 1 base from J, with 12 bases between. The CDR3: CASSLTGQVSNQPQHF. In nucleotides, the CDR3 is TGTGCCAGCAGTTTAACAGGGCAAGTCAGCAATCAGCCCCAGCATTTT.

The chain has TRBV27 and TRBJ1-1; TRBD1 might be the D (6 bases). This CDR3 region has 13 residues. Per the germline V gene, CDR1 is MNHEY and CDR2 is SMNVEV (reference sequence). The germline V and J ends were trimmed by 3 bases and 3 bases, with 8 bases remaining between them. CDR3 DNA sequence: TGTGCCAGCAGTTTGGACAGACACACTGAAGCTTTCTTT. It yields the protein CASSLDRHTEAFF.

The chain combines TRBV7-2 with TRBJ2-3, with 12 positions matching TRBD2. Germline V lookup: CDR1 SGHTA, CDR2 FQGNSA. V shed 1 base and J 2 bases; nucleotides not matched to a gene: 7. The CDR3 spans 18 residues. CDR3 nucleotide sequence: TGTGCCAGCAGCTTAGGACTAGCGGGGGCCCCCCTCACAGATACGCAGTATTTT. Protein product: CASSLGLAGAPLTDTQYF.

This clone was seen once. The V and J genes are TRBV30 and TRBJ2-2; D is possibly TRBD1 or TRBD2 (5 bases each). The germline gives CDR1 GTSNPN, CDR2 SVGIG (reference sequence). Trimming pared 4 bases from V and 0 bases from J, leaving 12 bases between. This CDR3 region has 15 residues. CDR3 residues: CAWMGTYSNTGELFF. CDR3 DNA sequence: TGTGCCTGGATGGGGACGTACTCGAACACCGGGGAGCTGTTTTTT.

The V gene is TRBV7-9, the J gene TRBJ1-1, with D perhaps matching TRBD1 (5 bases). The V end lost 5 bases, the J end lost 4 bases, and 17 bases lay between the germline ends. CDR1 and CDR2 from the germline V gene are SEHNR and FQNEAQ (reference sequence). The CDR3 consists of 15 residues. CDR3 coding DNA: TGTGCCAGCAGCCCCCCCGTGGCAGGGCTCACTGAAGCTTTCTTT. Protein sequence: CASSPPVAGLTEAFF. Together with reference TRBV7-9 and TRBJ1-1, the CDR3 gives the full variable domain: DTGVSQNPRHKITKRGQNVTFRCDPISEHNRLYWYRQTLGQGPEFLTYFQNEAQLEKSRLLSDRFSAERPKGSFSTLEIQRTEQGDSAMYLCASSPPVAGLTEAFFGQGTRLTVV.